This TCR beta chain was sequenced during a study of blood T cell repertoires in COVID-19. Study context: Sources were T cells, B-cell-depleted T cells, or PBMCs; the material itself was cDNA or gDNA.

Per the germline V gene, CDR1 is MNHEY and CDR2 is SMNVEV (reference sequence). V dropped 5 bases and J dropped 3; count of bases not matched to a gene: 6. The CDR3 runs 14 residues. In the original analysis: Reference gene primers were amplified, and this amplification served to estimate nucleated cell counts. The table came from immunoSEQ multiplex PCR; TCRdb's copy has only in-frame clones and leaves some out. The V and J calls and the clone size are those of that table, but D and trimming were determined from the DNA. Among 50,000 or so clones listed, more than 75% were seen once. The receptor comes from a man in his forties or fifties with active COVID-19. The sequenced sample was peripheral blood. The rearrangement uses TRBV27 and TRBJ2-7; 8 positions agree with TRBD1. The CDR3 nucleotides read TGTGCCAGCAGTGACGATACAGGGGGCTACGAGCAGTACTTC. Translation gives CASSDDTGGYEQYF.